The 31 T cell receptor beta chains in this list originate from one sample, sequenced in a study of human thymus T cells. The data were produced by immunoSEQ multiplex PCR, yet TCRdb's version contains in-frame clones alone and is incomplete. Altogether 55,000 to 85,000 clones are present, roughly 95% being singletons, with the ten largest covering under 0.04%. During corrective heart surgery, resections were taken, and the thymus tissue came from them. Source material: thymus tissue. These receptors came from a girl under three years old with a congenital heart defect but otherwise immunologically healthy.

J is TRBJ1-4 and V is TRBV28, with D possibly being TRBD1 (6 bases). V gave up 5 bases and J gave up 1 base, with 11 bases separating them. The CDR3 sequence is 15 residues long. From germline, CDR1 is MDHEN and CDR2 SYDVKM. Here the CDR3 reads CASSPVQGTNEKLFF. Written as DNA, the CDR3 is TGTGCCAGCAGTCCCGTACAGGGAACTAATGAAAAACTGTTTTTT.

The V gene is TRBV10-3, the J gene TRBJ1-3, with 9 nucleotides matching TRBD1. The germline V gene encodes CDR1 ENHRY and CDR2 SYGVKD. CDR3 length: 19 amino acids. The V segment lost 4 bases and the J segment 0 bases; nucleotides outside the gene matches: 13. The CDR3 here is CAISANPQRDRASGNTIYF. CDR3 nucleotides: TGTGCCATCAGTGCCAACCCCCAGCGGGACAGGGCCTCTGGAAACACCATATATTTT.

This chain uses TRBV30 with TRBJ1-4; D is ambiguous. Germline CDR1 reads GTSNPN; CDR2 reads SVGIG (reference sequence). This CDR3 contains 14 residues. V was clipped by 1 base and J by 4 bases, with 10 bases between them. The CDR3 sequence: CAWSGGWVNEKLFF. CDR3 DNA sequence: TGTGCCTGGAGTGGGGGATGGGTTAATGAAAAACTGTTTTTT.

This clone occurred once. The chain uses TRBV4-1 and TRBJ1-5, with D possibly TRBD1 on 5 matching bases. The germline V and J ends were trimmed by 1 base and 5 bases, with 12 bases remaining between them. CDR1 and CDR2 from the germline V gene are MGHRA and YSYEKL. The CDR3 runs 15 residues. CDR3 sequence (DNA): TGCGCCAGCAGCCAAGTTCGGGACGCCTATCAGCCCCAGCATTTT. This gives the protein CASSQVRDAYQPQHF.

For the CDR3, the DNA is TGTGCCAGCAGCTTACTTGCGTTGGCGGGCTGCGGGAGCCCCTACAATGAGCAGTTCTTC. This translates into CASSLLALAGCGSPYNEQFF. This chain connects TRBV7-7 to TRBJ2-1; TRBD2 matches at 7 bases. V shed 2 bases and J 2 bases; nucleotides not matched to a gene: 18. The CDR3 sequence is 20 residues long. The germline V gene has CDR1 SSHAT and CDR2 FNYEAQ (reference sequence). Complete variable domain (other parts from reference TRBV7-7 and TRBJ2-1): GAGVSQSPRYKVTKRGQDVTLRCDPISSHATLYWYQQALGQGPEFLTYFNYEAQPDKSGLPSDRFSAERPEGSISTLTIQRTEQRDSAMYRCASSLLALAGCGSPYNEQFFGPGTRLTVL.

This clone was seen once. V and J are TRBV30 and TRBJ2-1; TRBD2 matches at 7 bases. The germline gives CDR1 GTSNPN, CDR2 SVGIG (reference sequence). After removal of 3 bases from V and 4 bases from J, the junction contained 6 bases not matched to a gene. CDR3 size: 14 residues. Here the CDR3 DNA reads TGTGCCTGGAGGGAGCTAGCGGAATACAATGAGCAGTTCTTC. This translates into CAWRELAEYNEQFF.

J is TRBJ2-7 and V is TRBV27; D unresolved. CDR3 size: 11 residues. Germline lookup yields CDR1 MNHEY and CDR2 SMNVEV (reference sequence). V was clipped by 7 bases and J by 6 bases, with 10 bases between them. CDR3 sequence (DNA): TGTGCCAGCACCTCCGGACGCGAGCAGTACTTC. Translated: CASTSGREQYF.

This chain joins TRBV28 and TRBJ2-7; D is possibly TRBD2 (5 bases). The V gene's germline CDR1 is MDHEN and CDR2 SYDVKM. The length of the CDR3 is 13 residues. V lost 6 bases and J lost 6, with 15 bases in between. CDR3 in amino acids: CASSLCTRVEQYF. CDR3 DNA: TGTGCCAGCAGCCTCTGTACTAGGGTCGAGCAGTACTTC.

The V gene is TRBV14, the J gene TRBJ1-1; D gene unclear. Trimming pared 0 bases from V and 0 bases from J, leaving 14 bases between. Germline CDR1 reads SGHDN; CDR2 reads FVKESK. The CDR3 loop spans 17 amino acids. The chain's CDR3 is CASSQDRAPDLNTEAFF. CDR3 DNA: TGTGCCAGCAGCCAAGACCGGGCCCCCGACTTGAACACTGAAGCTTTCTTT.

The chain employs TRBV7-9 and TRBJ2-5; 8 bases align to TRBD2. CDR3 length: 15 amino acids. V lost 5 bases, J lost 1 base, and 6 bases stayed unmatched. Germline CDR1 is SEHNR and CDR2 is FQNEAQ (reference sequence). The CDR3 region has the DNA TGTGCCAGCAGCCCCCAGCGGGAGTCCCAAGAGACCCAGTACTTC. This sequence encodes CASSPQRESQETQYF.

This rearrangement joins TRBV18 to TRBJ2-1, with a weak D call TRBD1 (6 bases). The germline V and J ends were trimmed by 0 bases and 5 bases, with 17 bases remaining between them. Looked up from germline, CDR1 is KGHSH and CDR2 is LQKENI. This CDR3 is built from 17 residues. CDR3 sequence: CASSPPGHPEPHNEQFF. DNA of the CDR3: TGTGCCAGCTCACCACCGGGACATCCTGAGCCCCACAATGAGCAGTTCTTC. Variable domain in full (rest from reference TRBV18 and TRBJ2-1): NAGVMQNPRHLVRRRGQEARLRCSPMKGHSHVYWYRQLPEEGLKFMVYLQKENIIDESGMPKERFSAEFPKEGPSILRIQQVVRGDSAAYFCASSPPGHPEPHNEQFFGPGTRLTVL.

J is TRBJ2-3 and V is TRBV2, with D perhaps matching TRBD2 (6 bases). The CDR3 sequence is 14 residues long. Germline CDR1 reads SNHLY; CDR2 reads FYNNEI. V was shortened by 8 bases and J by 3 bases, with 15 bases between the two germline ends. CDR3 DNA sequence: TGTGCCAGCGGGGGGTGGTGGGAAACAGATACGCAGTATTTT. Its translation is CASGGWWETDTQYF.

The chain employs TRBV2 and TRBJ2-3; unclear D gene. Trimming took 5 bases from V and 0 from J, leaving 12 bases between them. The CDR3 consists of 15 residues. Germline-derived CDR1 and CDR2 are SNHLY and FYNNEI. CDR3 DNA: TGTGCCAGCAGTTATGATCCTAATAGCACAGATACGCAGTATTTT. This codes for CASSYDPNSTDTQYF.

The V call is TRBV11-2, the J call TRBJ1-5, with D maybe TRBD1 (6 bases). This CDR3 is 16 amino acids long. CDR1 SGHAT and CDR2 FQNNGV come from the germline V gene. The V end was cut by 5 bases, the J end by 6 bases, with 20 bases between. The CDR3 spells CASSVGDGGESQPQHF. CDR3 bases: TGTGCCAGCAGCGTGGGGGACGGGGGCGAGAGTCAGCCCCAGCATTTT.

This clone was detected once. CDR3 in DNA: TGTGCCAGTAGTAGGGCCCCCTCGACAGGCCCTTCCTACGAGCAGTACTTC. Translating it yields CASSRAPSTGPSYEQYF. This chain joins TRBV19 and TRBJ2-7; maybe TRBD1 (6 bases). The CDR3 sequence is 17 residues long. With 4 bases removed from V and 1 base from J, the gap between germline ends came to 20 bases. In germline, CDR1 is LNHDA, CDR2 SQIVND (reference sequence).

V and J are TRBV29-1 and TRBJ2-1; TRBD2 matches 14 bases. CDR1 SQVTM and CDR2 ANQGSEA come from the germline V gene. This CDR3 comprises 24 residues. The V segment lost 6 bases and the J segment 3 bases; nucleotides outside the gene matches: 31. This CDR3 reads CSVASLPGTGLVTSGRAFYNEQFF. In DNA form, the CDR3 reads TGCAGCGTCGCCTCGCTTCCCGGGACAGGGCTCGTGACTAGCGGGAGGGCCTTCTACAATGAGCAGTTCTTC.

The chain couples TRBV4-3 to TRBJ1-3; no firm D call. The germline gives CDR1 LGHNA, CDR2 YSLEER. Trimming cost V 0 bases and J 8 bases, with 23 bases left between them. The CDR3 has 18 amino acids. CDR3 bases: TGCGCCAGCAGCCAAGAGCAGGCTTCCCACGCTGAATGGTACACCATATATTTT. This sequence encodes CASSQEQASHAEWYTIYF.

CDR3 in amino acids: CASSAEQERAADTQYF. CDR3 nucleotide sequence: TGTGCCAGCAGTGCAGAACAGGAAAGGGCCGCAGATACGCAGTATTTT. The rearrangement uses TRBV28 and TRBJ2-3, with D possibly matching TRBD1 (5 bases). This CDR3 has 16 residues. CDR1 is MDHEN, CDR2 SYDVKM, per germline. Trimming cost V 5 bases and J 4 bases, with 19 bases left between them.

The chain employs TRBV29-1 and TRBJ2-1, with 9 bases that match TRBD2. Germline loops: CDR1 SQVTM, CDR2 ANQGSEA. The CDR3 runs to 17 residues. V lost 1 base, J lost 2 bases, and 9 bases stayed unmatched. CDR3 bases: TGCAGCGTTGAAGGCCTAGCGGGAAGGGAGACCTACAATGAGCAGTTCTTC. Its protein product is CSVEGLAGRETYNEQFF.

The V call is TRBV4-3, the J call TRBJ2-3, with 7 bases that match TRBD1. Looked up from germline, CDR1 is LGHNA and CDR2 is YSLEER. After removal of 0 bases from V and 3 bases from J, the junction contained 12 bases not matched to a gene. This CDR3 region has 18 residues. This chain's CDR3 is CASSQDPRQGSRTDTQYF. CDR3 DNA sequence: TGCGCCAGCAGCCAAGATCCCCGACAGGGAAGTCGGACAGATACGCAGTATTTT.

CDR3: CASSEGGSGYTF. The DNA of the CDR3 is TGTGCCAGCAGCGAGGGAGGGAGTGGCTACACCTTC. The rearrangement joins TRBV6-5 to TRBJ1-2; D is unresolved. The V end was cut by 6 bases, the J end by 7 bases, with 12 bases between. CDR3 length: 12 amino acids. Germline CDR1 is MNHEY and CDR2 is SVGAGI.

This chain's CDR3 is CASSLAWRPNDNEQFF. The CDR3 DNA reads as TGCGCCAGCAGCTTGGCATGGCGGCCAAATGACAATGAGCAGTTCTTC. This chain links TRBV5-1 with TRBJ2-1; D is uncertain. V lost 0 bases and J lost 5, with 15 bases in between. Germline lookup yields CDR1 SGHRS and CDR2 YFSETQ. The CDR3 is 16 amino acids.

CDR3 protein: CASSLEKPATNEKLFF. The CDR3 DNA is TGTGCCAGCAGTTTAGAGAAACCGGCAACTAATGAAAAACTGTTTTTT. The chain is built from TRBV27 and TRBJ1-4; the D is unclear. Looked up from germline, CDR1 is MNHEY and CDR2 is SMNVEV (reference sequence). V lost 2 bases and J lost 0, with 10 bases in between. CDR3 size: 16 residues.

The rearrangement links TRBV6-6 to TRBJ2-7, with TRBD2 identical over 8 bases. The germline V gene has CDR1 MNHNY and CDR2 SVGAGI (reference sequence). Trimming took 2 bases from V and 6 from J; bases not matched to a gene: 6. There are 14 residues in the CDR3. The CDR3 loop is CASSYPPSGSEQYF. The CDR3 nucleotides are TGTGCCAGCAGTTACCCCCCCAGCGGGAGCGAGCAGTACTTC.

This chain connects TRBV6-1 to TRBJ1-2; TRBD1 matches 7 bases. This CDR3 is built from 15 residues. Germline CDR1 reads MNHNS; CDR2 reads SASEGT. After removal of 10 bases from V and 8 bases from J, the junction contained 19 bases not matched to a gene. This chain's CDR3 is CAILPWTGSWGGYTF. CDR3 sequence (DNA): TGTGCCATCCTTCCCTGGACAGGCTCATGGGGGGGCTACACCTTC.

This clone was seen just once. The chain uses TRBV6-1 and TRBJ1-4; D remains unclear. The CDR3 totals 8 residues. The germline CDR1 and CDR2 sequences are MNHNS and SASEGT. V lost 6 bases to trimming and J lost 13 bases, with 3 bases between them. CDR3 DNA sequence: TGTGCCAGCAGCGGACTGTTTTTT. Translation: CASSGLFF.

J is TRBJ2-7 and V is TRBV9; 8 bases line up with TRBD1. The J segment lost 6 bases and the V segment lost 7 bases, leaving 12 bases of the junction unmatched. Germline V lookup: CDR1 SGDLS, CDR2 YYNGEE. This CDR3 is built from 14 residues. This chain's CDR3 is CASAPGGPPCEQYF. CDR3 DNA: TGTGCCAGCGCTCCAGGGGGCCCTCCGTGCGAGCAGTACTTC.

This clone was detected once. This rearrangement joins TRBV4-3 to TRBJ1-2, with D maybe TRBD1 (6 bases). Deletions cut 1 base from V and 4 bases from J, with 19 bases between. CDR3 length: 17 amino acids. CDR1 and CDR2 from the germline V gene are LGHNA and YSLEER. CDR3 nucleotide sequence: TGCGCCAGCAGCCAAGCGGAGGTCCGGGGGCATGGCTATGGCTACACCTTC. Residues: CASSQAEVRGHGYGYTF.

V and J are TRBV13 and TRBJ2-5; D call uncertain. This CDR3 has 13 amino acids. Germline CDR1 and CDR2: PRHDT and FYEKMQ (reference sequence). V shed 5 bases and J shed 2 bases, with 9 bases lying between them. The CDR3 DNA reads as TGTGCCAGCAGCCATGGACGACAAGAGACCCAGTACTTC. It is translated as CASSHGRQETQYF.

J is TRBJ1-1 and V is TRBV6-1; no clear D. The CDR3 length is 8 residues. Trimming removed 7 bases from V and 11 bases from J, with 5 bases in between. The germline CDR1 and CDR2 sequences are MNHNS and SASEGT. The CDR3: CASNLAFF. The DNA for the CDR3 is TGTGCCAGCAACCTGGCTTTCTTT.

The CDR3 loop reads CAWTIAGTSQFF. The CDR3 region has the DNA TGTGCCTGGACGATCGCGGGAACTAGCCAGTTCTTC. This rearrangement joins TRBV30 to TRBJ2-1, with a possible D match to TRBD2 (6 bases). V shed 4 bases and J shed 13 bases, with 17 bases lying between them. In germline, CDR1 is GTSNPN, CDR2 SVGIG (reference sequence). This CDR3 is built from 12 residues.